This TCR beta chain was recovered during a study of STAT5B mutations in CD4+ large granular lymphocyte leukemia. Produced via immunoSEQ multiplex PCR; TCRdb's table is partial and in-frame only. The data show around 35,000 clones, roughly 87% seen once. The specimen was CD4+ T cells from blood buffy coats. This TCR was sampled from a human donor in good health.

CDR3 sequence (DNA): TGTGCCAGCAGTGAGGACAGGGGGGACACTGAAGCTTTCTTT. Protein sequence: CASSEDRGDTEAFF. This chain connects TRBV6-1 to TRBJ1-1; 10 positions match TRBD1. V was pared by 3 bases and J by 3 bases, with 1 base of the junction left unmatched. The CDR3 consists of 14 residues. CDR1 is MNHNS, CDR2 SASEGT, per germline.